Below, 8 T cell receptor beta chains from the same sample are listed, as sequenced in a study of control samples from healthy donors and cancer patients. Some clones are missing from TCRdb's copy, which holds only in-frame ones; the method was immunoSEQ multiplex PCR. The sample has around 150,000 clones, around nine tenths seen once. Material: blood. These receptors all come from a man aged 30-40 years in good health.

This clone was detected once. V is TRBV28 and J is TRBJ2-7; 8 bases fit TRBD1. Per the germline V gene, CDR1 is MDHEN and CDR2 is SYDVKM. The ends lost 3 bases at V and 9 bases at J; junction bases unmatched: 7. This CDR3 comprises 13 residues. The CDR3 coding sequence is TGTGCCAGCAGTTTGGACAGGGTGTCTCGGCAGTACTTC. Amino acids: CASSLDRVSRQYF.

This clone was seen a single time. The chain has TRBV27 and TRBJ1-4, with no clear D. The CDR3 is made up of 13 amino acids. Deletions cut 3 bases from V and 8 bases from J, with 10 bases between. From germline, CDR1 is MNHEY and CDR2 SMNVEV (reference sequence). The DNA of the CDR3 is TGTGCCAGCAGTTTGAGGGAAGGCGAAAAACTGTTTTTT. Its protein product is CASSLREGEKLFF.

The V and J genes are TRBV28 and TRBJ2-7; 8 bases are shared with TRBD1. The CDR3 totals 14 residues. The V gene end was trimmed by 6 bases and the J gene end by 2 bases; junction bases not matched to a gene: 6. In germline, CDR1 is MDHEN, CDR2 SYDVKM. CDR3 nucleotides: TGTGCCAGCAGGCCGGGACAGGCACCCTACGAGCAGTACTTC. Translated: CASRPGQAPYEQYF.

The chain couples TRBV9 to TRBJ2-1, with no clear D. This CDR3 contains 17 residues. Trimming stripped 3 bases from V and 0 bases from J, with 16 bases between. From germline, CDR1 is SGDLS and CDR2 YYNGEE. CDR3 sequence: CASSAPSVSSSYNEQFF. The DNA of the CDR3 is TGTGCCAGCAGCGCTCCCTCGGTGTCGAGCTCCTACAATGAGCAGTTCTTC.

The CDR3 sequence: CASSRDTLNTEAFF. The CDR3 nucleotides are TGTGCCAGCAGCCGGGACACCTTGAACACTGAAGCTTTCTTT. The chain is built from TRBV2 and TRBJ1-1, with D perhaps matching TRBD1 (6 bases). The V and J ends lost 6 bases and 0 bases respectively, with 11 bases between them. This CDR3 comprises 14 residues. Germline V lookup: CDR1 SNHLY, CDR2 FYNNEI.

CDR3 coding DNA: TGCGCCAGCAGCTTGGAGGGACAGGGAGCCACTGAAGCTTTCTTT. Its translation: CASSLEGQGATEAFF. V is TRBV5-1 and J is TRBJ1-1, with 9 positions matching TRBD1. Germline lookup yields CDR1 SGHRS and CDR2 YFSETQ. Germline trimming cut 0 bases from V and 4 bases from J; bases unmatched to any gene: 4. The length of the CDR3 is 15 residues.

V and J are TRBV6-2 or TRBV6-3 and TRBJ2-7, with TRBD2 identical over 9 bases. The ends lost 6 bases at V and 1 base at J; junction bases unmatched: 16. Germline V CDR1 and CDR2: MNHEY, SVGEGT. The CDR3 contains 18 residues. The CDR3 nucleotides are TGTGCCAGCAGCCGACGATCTATTAGCGGGAGTATTTCCTACGAGCAGTACTTC. It translates to CASSRRSISGSISYEQYF.

The chain employs TRBV27 and TRBJ2-5, with 9 bases lining up with TRBD2. The CDR3 contains 17 residues. Germline V CDR1 and CDR2: MNHEY, SMNVEV (reference sequence). The J segment lost 5 bases and the V segment lost 1 base, leaving 11 bases of the junction unmatched. CDR3 bases: TGTGCCAGCAGTTTATTCTCAAGCGGGGGGACCTGGGAGACCCAGTACTTC. Amino acids: CASSLFSSGGTWETQYF.